This T cell receptor beta chain derives from a study of cytomegalovirus exposure and HLA in healthy donors. The study ran its PCR with 60 Vbeta and 13 Jbeta primers. The table came from immunoSEQ multiplex PCR; TCRdb's copy has only in-frame clones and leaves some out. This listing includes about 200,000 clones. The TCR originated in a girl aged 2-10 years in good health and CMV-seropositive. The specimen was PBMCs.

The CDR3 nucleotides read TGTGCCAGCAGTGGGTTAGGGACTAGCGGGAGGAACGAGCAGTACTTC. Its translation: CASSGLGTSGRNEQYF. The rearrangement links TRBV28 to TRBJ2-7; 15 positions agree with TRBD2. The J segment lost 5 bases and the V segment lost 5 bases, leaving 7 bases of the junction unmatched. This CDR3 is 16 amino acids long. CDR1 and CDR2 (germline): MDHEN, SYDVKM.